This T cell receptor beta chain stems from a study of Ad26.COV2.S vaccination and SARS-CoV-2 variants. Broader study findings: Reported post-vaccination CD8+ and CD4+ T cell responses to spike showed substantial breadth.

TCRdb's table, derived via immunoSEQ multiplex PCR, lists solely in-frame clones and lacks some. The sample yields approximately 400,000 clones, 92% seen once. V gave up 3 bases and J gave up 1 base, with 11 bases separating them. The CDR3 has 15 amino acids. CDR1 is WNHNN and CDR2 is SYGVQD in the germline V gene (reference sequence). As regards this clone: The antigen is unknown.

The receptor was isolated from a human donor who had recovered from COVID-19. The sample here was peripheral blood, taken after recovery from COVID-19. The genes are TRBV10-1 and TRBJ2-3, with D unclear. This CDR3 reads CASSEQEGRTDTQYF. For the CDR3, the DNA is TGCGCCAGCAGTGAACAAGAAGGGCGCACAGATACGCAGTATTTT.